These 14 T cell receptor beta chains originate from one sample sequenced in a study of blood T cells in healthy people across ages. Combining a sample-barcoded 5' primer with a J-beta primer mix, a second PCR ran for 7 to 11 cycles. Each CDR3 protein is one row after TCRdb ran MiXCR on the 5' RACE reads. The profile shows 750,000 to 1,000,000 distinct CDR3 sequences, roughly 29% of them singletons. This same sample was also part of a study on T cells of mothers and their children.

Sequenced input: blood. These receptors all come from a woman aged 40 to 49 in good health.

V is TRBV6-2 or TRBV6-3 and J is TRBJ1-6; D is uncertain. Trimming took 6 bases from V and 9 from J, leaving 18 bases between them. This CDR3 has 15 residues. Germline V gene lookup returns CDR1 MNHEY and CDR2 SVGEGT. This CDR3 is CASREETLLSSPLHF. In DNA form, the CDR3 reads TGTGCCAGCAGAGAGGAAACTCTACTGAGTTCACCCCTCCACTTT.

CDR3: CASTLEAGMSYEQYF. CDR3 nucleotide sequence: TGTGCCAGCACCCTCGAGGCAGGGATGTCCTACGAGCAGTACTTC. The chain joins TRBV5-5 to TRBJ2-7; D may be TRBD1 (5 bases). The CDR3 runs 15 residues. From germline, CDR1 is SGHKS and CDR2 YYEKEE (reference sequence). The V and J ends lost 6 bases and 1 base respectively, with 17 bases between them.

This chain links TRBV20-1 with TRBJ2-1; D gene unclear. CDR3 length equals 12 residues. V was clipped by 3 bases and J by 7 bases, with 10 bases between them. Germline V CDR1 and CDR2: DFQATT, SNEGSKA (reference sequence). The DNA for the CDR3 is TGCAGTGCTAGCCCCGTTTTGAATGAGCAGTTCTTC. This encodes CSASPVLNEQFF.

In its sample, this clonotype was seen many times. The chain joins TRBV29-1 to TRBJ2-3, with 7 nucleotides matching TRBD2. There are 15 residues in the CDR3. Trimming removed 4 bases from V and 3 bases from J; junction bases left unmatched: 10. Germline V lookup: CDR1 SQVTM, CDR2 ANQGSEA. The CDR3 DNA sequence: TGCAGCGTTGGTTCACATGGCGGGGGTACAGATACGCAGTATTTT. Protein: CSVGSHGGGTDTQYF.

The V and J genes are TRBV20-1 and TRBJ2-5; D assignment may be TRBD1 or TRBD2 (5 bases each). CDR1 is DFQATT and CDR2 is SNEGSKA in the germline V gene (reference sequence). V lost 1 base and J lost 0, with 12 bases in between. CDR3 length: 15 amino acids. CDR3 loop: CSARGGWGYQETQYF. Here the CDR3 DNA reads TGCAGTGCTAGAGGGGGTTGGGGGTACCAAGAGACCCAGTACTTC.

This chain uses TRBV6-5 with TRBJ1-1; D gene uncertain. V lost 0 bases to trimming and J lost 0 bases, with 11 bases between them. There are 16 residues in the CDR3. The germline V gene encodes CDR1 MNHEY and CDR2 SVGAGI. The chain's CDR3 is CASSYSRVSMNTEAFF. Written as DNA, the CDR3 is TGTGCCAGCAGTTACTCAAGGGTTTCAATGAACACTGAAGCTTTCTTT.

Concerning this clonotype itself: This may come from a read error, since a much larger clone is one base off. The chain is built from TRBV12-3 or TRBV12-4 and TRBJ2-1; 9 bases are shared with TRBD1. This CDR3 is built from 21 residues. Unmatched junction bases numbered 31, after V lost 6 bases and J lost 10 bases. This chain's CDR3 is CASSGTSKTGGGFGWTYEQFF. The CDR3 coding sequence is TGTGCCAGCAGCGGCACGTCTAAAACAGGGGGCGGGTTTGGTTGGACCTACGAGCAGTTCTTC.

Worth noting for this clonotype: This may come from a read error, since a much larger clone is one base off. V and J are TRBV9 and TRBJ2-7; either TRBD1 or TRBD2 may supply D (5 bases each). The V and J ends lost 0 bases and 7 bases respectively, with 17 bases between them. The CDR3 has 15 amino acids. Germline CDR1 is SGDLS and CDR2 is YYNGEE. The CDR3 protein is CASSVAQGRGYEQYF. The CDR3, as DNA: TGTGCCAGCAGCGTAGCGCAGGGACGTGGGTATGAGCAGTACTTC.

The sample holds one count of this clonotype. The chain links TRBV29-1 to TRBJ2-1; 9 positions match TRBD1. CDR3 length: 12 residues. CDR1 is SQVTM and CDR2 is ANQGSEA in the germline V gene. V lost 7 bases, J lost 8 bases, and 6 bases stayed unmatched. The CDR3 DNA sequence: TGCAGCGATATGGACAGGGGCGATGAGCAGTTCTTC. Amino acid sequence: CSDMDRGDEQFF.

This clonotype was seen many times. The chain couples TRBV7-2 to TRBJ2-7; D is uncertain. Germline lookup yields CDR1 SGHTA and CDR2 FQGNSA. CDR3 size: 14 residues. Trimming left V 1 base short and J 7 bases short, with 14 bases between. The CDR3 nucleotides are TGTGCCAGCAGCTTAGAGGGTCTAAATGGTGAGCAGTACTTC. The encoded protein is CASSLEGLNGEQYF.

This chain uses TRBV5-1 with TRBJ2-3; D gene unclear. The CDR3 length is 15 residues. Germline loops: CDR1 SGHRS, CDR2 YFSETQ. V was trimmed by 0 bases and J by 3 bases, leaving 11 bases between them. This chain's CDR3 is CASSLEGRPTDTQYF. The CDR3 nucleotides are TGCGCCAGCAGCTTGGAGGGCAGGCCTACAGATACGCAGTATTTT.

The V call is TRBV6-1, the J call TRBJ2-3; the D gene is possibly TRBD2 (5 bases). V lost 5 bases to trimming and J lost 4 bases, with 16 bases between them. Germline CDR1 reads MNHNS; CDR2 reads SASEGT. This CDR3 is 15 amino acids long. Written as DNA, the CDR3 is TGTGCCAGCAGTTTGAGGGTCATTGGGCCAGATACGCAGTATTTT. Translated, it gives CASSLRVIGPDTQYF.

The rearrangement links TRBV2 to TRBJ2-1, with 8 positions matching TRBD2. This CDR3 spans 14 amino acids. The J segment lost 7 bases and the V segment lost 4 bases, leaving 6 bases of the junction unmatched. CDR1 SNHLY and CDR2 FYNNEI come from the germline V gene. CDR3 loop: CASSAGGPGNEQFF. In DNA, the CDR3 is TGTGCCAGCAGTGCGGGGGGGCCGGGAAATGAGCAGTTCTTC.

This clonotype was seen at least ten times. The CDR3 here is CAISDPGQPAYEQYF. The CDR3 DNA reads as TGTGCCATCAGTGACCCAGGACAGCCAGCCTACGAGCAGTACTTC. This chain links TRBV10-3 with TRBJ2-7, with D possibly TRBD1 on 6 matching bases. The V gene lost 3 bases and the J gene lost 2 bases, with 14 bases spanning the gap. Germline V gene data show CDR1 as ENHRY and CDR2 as SYGVKD. The CDR3 spans 15 residues.